This TCR beta chain stems from a study of Ad26.COV2.S vaccination and SARS-CoV-2 variants. Germline CDR1 is SGDLS and CDR2 is YYNGEE. The CDR3 consists of 15 residues. With V trimmed by 2 bases and J by 11 bases, 11 bases remained unmatched. This clone was counted only a few times. Treatment indicated: roughly 18 received Ad26.COV2.S at low or high dose, single or two shots; about five received placebo; per-sample allocation not given. Samples came from day 63 after the first vaccine or placebo injection. Its platform was an Ad26 vector, and its expressed antigen was Wuhan-strain SARS-CoV-2 spike. Method: immunoSEQ multiplex PCR; TCRdb's copy keeps in-frame clones and lacks some. Of around 300,000 clones detected, around 88% appear once; the ten largest clones hold over 8.5%.

The sequencing used peripheral blood, collected in a trial of Ad26.COV2.S vaccine versus placebo. This sequence originates from a person aged 18-65 years who received the Ad26.COV2.S COVID-19 vaccine or a placebo. V gene TRBV9 combines with J gene TRBJ1-3; 9 bases fit TRBD1. The CDR3 reads CASSVEPGQGTAIYF. Written as DNA, the CDR3 is TGTGCCAGCAGCGTGGAACCGGGACAGGGTACCGCCATATATTTT. The entire variable domain, with the rest obtained from reference TRBV9 and TRBJ1-3, is as follows: DSGVTQTPKHLITATGQRVTLRCSPRSGDLSVYWYQQSLDQGLQFLIQYYNGEERAKGNILERFSAQQFPDLHSELNLSSLELGDSALYFCASSVEPGQGTAIYFGEGSWLTVV.